This is a list of T cell receptor beta chains from one sample in a study of shared clonotypes between healthy human individuals. Profiling relied on immunoSEQ multiplex PCR, and the TCRdb table lists in-frame clones only, not all of them. This table has some 1 million clones, more than 65% appearing once. Sequencing input: memory CD4+ T cells sorted from blood. The receptors were gathered from a man between 18 and 35 years old in good health. Each CDR3 is given with its conserved first and last residue. A D gene is named only where the DNA matches it firmly.

j_gene | v_gene | d_gene | CDR3aa
TRBJ2-1 | TRBV30 | TRBD2 | CAWSVGGNNEQFF
TRBJ2-5 | TRBV5-6 | - | CASSPSPGLETQYF
TRBJ2-1 | TRBV29-1 | TRBD2 | CSVEIPRPGGGWYEQFF
TRBJ2-7 | TRBV19 | TRBD1 | CASKKQGLESSYEQYF
TRBJ2-7 | TRBV6-5 | - | CASSYPQGEQYF
TRBJ2-1 | TRBV6-6 | TRBD2 | CASSYPQLASHNEQFF
TRBJ2-7 | TRBV28 | - | CASSLGGSGSYEQYF
TRBJ1-4 | TRBV28 | - | CASGLTQGEKLFF
TRBJ2-3 | TRBV5-1 | - | CASSLEGRPPDTQYF
TRBJ2-3 | TRBV4-1 | TRBD2 | CASSQEGDSGVGNTQYF
TRBJ1-6 | TRBV5-1 | TRBD1 | CASSPGQGNSPLHF
TRBJ2-3 | TRBV10-3 | - | CAISGDGTDTQYF
TRBJ1-1 | TRBV9 | TRBD1 | CASSATGTAGAEAFF
TRBJ2-1 | TRBV6-1 | - | CASSAQGNEQFF
TRBJ2-3 | TRBV5-1 | - | CASILSSTSTDTQYF
TRBJ2-7 | TRBV6-1 | TRBD1 | CASSPDRSNHYEQYF
TRBJ2-3 | TRBV14 | - | CASSKESETDTQYF
TRBJ2-3 | TRBV6-6 | - | CASSYSTVPDTQYF
TRBJ2-1 | TRBV9 | - | CASSVAKAGNNEQFF
TRBJ2-7 | TRBV18 | - | CASSLDVGRRYF
TRBJ2-5 | TRBV6-5 | - | CASSPLQDSQETQYF
TRBJ2-5 | TRBV2 | - | CASSDGQGETQYF
TRBJ1-6 | TRBV30 | - | CAWSGQGSPLHF
TRBJ1-2 | TRBV5-6 | - | CASSPGRAYGYTF
TRBJ1-6 | TRBV7-9 | - | CASSLLERNSPLHF
TRBJ1-3 | TRBV5-4 | - | CASSYGQPAGNTIYF
TRBJ2-3 | TRBV10-1 | TRBD2 | CASSESIAGGADTQYF
TRBJ1-5 | TRBV19 | - | CASSLGVGNQPQHF
TRBJ2-3 | TRBV15 | TRBD1 | CATSRDRGPTDTQYF
TRBJ1-6 | TRBV28 | - | CASSQNSPLHF
TRBJ2-5 | TRBV11-2 | TRBD2 | CASSLDGGARQETQYF
TRBJ2-7 | TRBV7-2 | - | CASSPGRDRPYEQYF
TRBJ2-7 | TRBV9 | - | CASSVGSSGTGYEQYF
TRBJ1-2 | TRBV7-9 | - | CASSFPPGHPNYGYTF
TRBJ1-1 | TRBV6-5 | - | CASSYSRVVPEAFF
TRBJ1-1 | TRBV11-2 | - | CASSLDFGGGSTEAFF
TRBJ2-5 | TRBV5-1 | - | CASSLGMGEETQYF
TRBJ2-2 | TRBV19 | TRBD2 | CASSIIAGATGELFF
TRBJ2-3 | TRBV7-3 | - | CASSSEGLDSTDTQYF
TRBJ2-1 | TRBV7-2 | - | CASSARRVPANEQFF
TRBJ2-4 | TRBV18 | TRBD1 | CASSPGQGFNIQYF
TRBJ2-2 | TRBV25-1 | TRBD1 | CASDRGGGELFF
TRBJ2-2 | TRBV4-1 | TRBD2 | CATRDYQTTGELFF
TRBJ1-1 | TRBV11-2 | - | CASSLGGVEAFF
TRBJ2-2 | TRBV6-5 | - | CASSYYGTNTGELFF
TRBJ2-3 | TRBV29-1 | TRBD1 | CSVSRQGDTDTQYF
TRBJ2-7 | TRBV18 | TRBD1 | CASSPNPGTAYEQYF
TRBJ2-3 | TRBV15 | - | CATSRHGTDTQYF
TRBJ1-1 | TRBV11-2 | - | CASSLARTGTEAFF
TRBJ1-2 | TRBV29-1 | TRBD1 | CSVTTGGNYGYTF
TRBJ1-2 | TRBV2 | - | CASSVTRNHGYTF
TRBJ1-5 | TRBV2 | - | CASSVSFNQPQHF
TRBJ2-7 | TRBV18 | TRBD2 | CASSRRDRGRAYEQYF
TRBJ2-1 | TRBV6-6 | - | CASSEKRKQFF
TRBJ1-1 | TRBV19 | TRBD1 | CASTQGARAFF
TRBJ1-3 | TRBV29-1 | - | CSVVGNSGNTIYF
TRBJ2-1 | TRBV6-5 | TRBD1 | CASSYSDRDNEQFF
TRBJ1-1 | TRBV6-6 | - | CASSYSLRQEAFF
TRBJ2-3 | TRBV28 | - | CASSLGGARTDTQYF